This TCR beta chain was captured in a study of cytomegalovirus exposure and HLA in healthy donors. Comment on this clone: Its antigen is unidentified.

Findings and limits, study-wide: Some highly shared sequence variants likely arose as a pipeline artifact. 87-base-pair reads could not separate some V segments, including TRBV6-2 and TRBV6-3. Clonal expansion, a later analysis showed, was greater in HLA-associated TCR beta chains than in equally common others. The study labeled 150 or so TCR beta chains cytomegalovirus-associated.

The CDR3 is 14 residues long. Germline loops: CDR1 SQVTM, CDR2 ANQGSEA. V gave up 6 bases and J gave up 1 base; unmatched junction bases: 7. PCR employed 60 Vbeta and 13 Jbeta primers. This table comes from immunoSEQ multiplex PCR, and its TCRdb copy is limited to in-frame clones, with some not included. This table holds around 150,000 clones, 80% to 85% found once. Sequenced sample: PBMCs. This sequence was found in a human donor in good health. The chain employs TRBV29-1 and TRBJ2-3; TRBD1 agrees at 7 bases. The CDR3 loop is CSVEQGMGTDTQYF. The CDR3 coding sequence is TGCAGCGTCGAACAGGGGATGGGCACAGATACGCAGTATTTT.